This T cell receptor (beta chain) was captured by sequencing in a study of PD-L1 blockade in urothelial cancer. Study overall: Atezolizumab (1,200 mg intravenously every 3 weeks) began in the mid-2010s for patients. Most patients, about nine tenths of the roughly 29, were males with bladder-origin cancer. Researchers looked at the blood 3 weeks (second dose) and 6 weeks after treatment began. Blood samples contained a median 141,255 T cells.

The sample's time point: pretreatment peripheral blood. Method: immunoSEQ multiplex PCR; TCRdb's copy keeps in-frame clones and lacks some. The sample lists about 63,000 clones, 81% seen once, with 4.5% to 6% in the top ten. The CDR3 runs 14 residues. V gave up 4 bases and J gave up 3 bases, with 10 bases separating them. Germline CDR1 SEHNR, CDR2 FQNEAQ (reference sequence). Sequencing was performed on PBMCs, taken around atezolizumab (anti-PD-L1) treatment. This sequence joins TRBV7-9 and TRBJ2-1; possibly TRBD2 for D (7 bases). This TCR was sampled from a man between 65 and 80 years old with urothelial cancer. The CDR3 coding sequence is TGTGCCAGCAGCTCTAGGGGGGGCTACAATGAGCAGTTCTTC. Translation: CASSSRGGYNEQFF.